This T cell receptor (beta chain) derives from a study of T cell clonotyping in hematopoietic cell transplantation. The CDR3 is 16 amino acids. J lost 6 bases, V lost 6 bases, and 11 bases had no gene match. Germline-derived CDR1 and CDR2 are SGHNT and YENEEA. Clones were read by immunoSEQ multiplex PCR, and TCRdb kept only the in-frame ones, dropping some. The sample holds 10,000 to 15,000 clones, roughly 76% seen once. The genes are TRBV11-3 and TRBJ2-3; 11 nucleotides align to TRBD2. The clonotype originates from a male patient aged 60-69 years who had an allogeneic stem cell transplant from an unrelated donor, so the T cells may come from the graft donor. Some clones in this sample may be carry-over from other donors' samples. The starting material was peripheral blood mononuclear cells, obtained 180 days after allogeneic stem cell transplant. Here the CDR3 DNA reads TGTGCCAGCAGTGCGACTAGCGGGGAAAACGTTGATACGCAGTATTTT. Translated, it gives CASSATSGENVDTQYF. Full variable domain (remainder filled in from reference TRBV11-3 and TRBJ2-3): EAGVVQSPRYKIIEKKQPVAFWCNPISGHNTLYWYLQNLGQGPELLIRYENEEAVDDSQLPKDRFSAERLKGVDSTLKIQPAELGDSAVYLCASSATSGENVDTQYFGPGTRLTVL.